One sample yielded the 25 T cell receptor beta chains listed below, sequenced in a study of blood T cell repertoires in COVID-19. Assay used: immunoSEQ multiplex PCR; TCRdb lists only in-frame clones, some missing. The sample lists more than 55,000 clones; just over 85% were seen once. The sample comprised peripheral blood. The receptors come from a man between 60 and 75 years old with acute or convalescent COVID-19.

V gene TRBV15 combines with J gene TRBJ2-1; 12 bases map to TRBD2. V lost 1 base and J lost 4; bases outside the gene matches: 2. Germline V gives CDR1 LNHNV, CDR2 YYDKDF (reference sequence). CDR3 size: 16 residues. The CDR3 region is CATSRGLAGAYNEQFF. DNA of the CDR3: TGTGCCACCAGCAGAGGACTAGCGGGAGCTTACAATGAGCAGTTCTTC.

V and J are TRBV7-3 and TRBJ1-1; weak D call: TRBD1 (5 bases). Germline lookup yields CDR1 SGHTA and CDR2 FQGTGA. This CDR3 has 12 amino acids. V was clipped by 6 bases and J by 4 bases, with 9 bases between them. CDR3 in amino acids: CASSRGGTEAFF. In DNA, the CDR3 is TGTGCCAGCAGTCGGGGGGGCACTGAAGCTTTCTTT.

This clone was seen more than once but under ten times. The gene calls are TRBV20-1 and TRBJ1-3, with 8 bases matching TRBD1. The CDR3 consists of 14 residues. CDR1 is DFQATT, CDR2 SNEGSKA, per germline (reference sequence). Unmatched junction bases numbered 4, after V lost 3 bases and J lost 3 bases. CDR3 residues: CSASTGGFGNTIYF. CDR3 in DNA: TGCAGTGCTAGTACAGGGGGATTTGGAAACACCATATATTTT.

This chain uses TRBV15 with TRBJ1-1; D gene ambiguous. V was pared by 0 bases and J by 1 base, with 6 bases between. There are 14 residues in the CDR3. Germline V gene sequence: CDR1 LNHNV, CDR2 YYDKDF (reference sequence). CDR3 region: CATSRDLANTEAFF. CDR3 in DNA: TGTGCCACCAGCAGAGATCTAGCGAACACTGAAGCTTTCTTT.

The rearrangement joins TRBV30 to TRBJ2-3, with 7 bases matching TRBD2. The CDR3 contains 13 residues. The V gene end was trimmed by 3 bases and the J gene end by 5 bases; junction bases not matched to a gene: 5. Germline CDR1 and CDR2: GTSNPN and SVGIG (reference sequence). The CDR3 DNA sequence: TGTGCCTGGAGCTCTAGCGGTGGAGATACGCAGTATTTT. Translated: CAWSSSGGDTQYF.

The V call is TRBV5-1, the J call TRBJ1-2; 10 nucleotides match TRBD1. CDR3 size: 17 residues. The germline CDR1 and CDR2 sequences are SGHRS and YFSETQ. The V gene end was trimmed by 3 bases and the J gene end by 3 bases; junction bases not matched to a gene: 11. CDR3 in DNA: TGCGCCAGCAGCTCTGGACAGGGGGTTGTTGCTGACTATGGCTACACCTTC. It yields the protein CASSSGQGVVADYGYTF.

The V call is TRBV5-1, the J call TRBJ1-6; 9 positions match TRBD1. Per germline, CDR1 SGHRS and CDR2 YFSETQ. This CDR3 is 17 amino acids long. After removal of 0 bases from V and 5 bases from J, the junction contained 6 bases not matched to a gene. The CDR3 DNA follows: TGCGCCAGCAGCTTGGTAAAGTACAGGGGGCATAATTCACCCCTCCACTTT. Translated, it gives CASSLVKYRGHNSPLHF.

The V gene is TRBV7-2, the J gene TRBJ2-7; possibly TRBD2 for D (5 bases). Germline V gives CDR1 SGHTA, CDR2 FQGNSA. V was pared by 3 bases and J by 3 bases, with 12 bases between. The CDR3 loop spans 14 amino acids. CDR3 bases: TGTGCCAGCAGCTTGCGAGCGGAATACTACGAGCAGTACTTC. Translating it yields CASSLRAEYYEQYF.

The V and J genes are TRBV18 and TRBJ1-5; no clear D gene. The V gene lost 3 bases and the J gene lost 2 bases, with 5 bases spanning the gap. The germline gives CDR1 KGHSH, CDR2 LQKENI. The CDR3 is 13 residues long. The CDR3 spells CASSPPGNQPQHF. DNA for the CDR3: TGTGCCAGCTCACCCCCGGGCAATCAGCCCCAGCATTTT.

The CDR3 reads CATKGLAGGETQYF. The CDR3 bases are TGTGCCACCAAGGGACTAGCGGGAGGGGAGACCCAGTACTTC. The chain combines TRBV6-5 with TRBJ2-5; TRBD2 aligns across 16 bases. J gave up 5 bases and V 10 bases, and 4 bases lay outside the gene matches. The CDR3 totals 14 residues. CDR1 is MNHEY and CDR2 is SVGAGI in the germline V gene.

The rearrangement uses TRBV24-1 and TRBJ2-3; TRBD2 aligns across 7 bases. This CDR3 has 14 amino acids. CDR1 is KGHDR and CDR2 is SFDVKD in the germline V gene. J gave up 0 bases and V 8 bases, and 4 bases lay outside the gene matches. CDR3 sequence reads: CATNEGGSTDTQYF. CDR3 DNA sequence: TGTGCCACCAACGAGGGAGGGAGCACAGATACGCAGTATTTT.

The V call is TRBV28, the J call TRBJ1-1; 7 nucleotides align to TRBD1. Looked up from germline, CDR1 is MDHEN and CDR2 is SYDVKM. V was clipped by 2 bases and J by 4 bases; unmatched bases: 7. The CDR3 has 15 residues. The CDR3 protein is CASSLRPTGSTEAFF. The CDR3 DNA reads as TGTGCCAGCAGTTTACGACCGACAGGGAGCACTGAAGCTTTCTTT.

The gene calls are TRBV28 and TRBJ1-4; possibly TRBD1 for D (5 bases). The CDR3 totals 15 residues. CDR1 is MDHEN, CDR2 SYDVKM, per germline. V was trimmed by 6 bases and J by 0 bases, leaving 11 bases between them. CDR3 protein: CASSRTPTTNEKLFF. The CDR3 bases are TGTGCCAGCAGCCGGACACCAACAACTAATGAAAAACTGTTTTTT. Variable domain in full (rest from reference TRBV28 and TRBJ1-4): DVKVTQSSRYLVKRTGEKVFLECVQDMDHENMFWYRQDPGLGLRLIYFSYDVKMKEKGDIPEGYSVSREKKERFSLILESASTNQTSMYLCASSRTPTTNEKLFFGSGTQLSVL.

Here the CDR3 DNA reads TGTGCCAGCAGCCAAGGGACTAGCGGGAGGTATGAGCAGTACTTC. Its translation is CASSQGTSGRYEQYF. V and J are TRBV4-2 and TRBJ2-7, with 14 bases aligning to TRBD2. The CDR3 extends over 15 amino acids. Trimming cost V 1 base and J 7 bases; bases outside gene matches: 3. The germline V gene encodes CDR1 LGHNA and CDR2 YNFKEQ.

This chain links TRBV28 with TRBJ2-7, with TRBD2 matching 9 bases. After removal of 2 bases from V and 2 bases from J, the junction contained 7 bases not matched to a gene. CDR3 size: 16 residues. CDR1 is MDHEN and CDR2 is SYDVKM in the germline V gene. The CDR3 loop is CASSLLALAGTYEQYF. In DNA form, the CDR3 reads TGTGCCAGCAGTTTACTAGCACTAGCGGGTACCTACGAGCAGTACTTC.

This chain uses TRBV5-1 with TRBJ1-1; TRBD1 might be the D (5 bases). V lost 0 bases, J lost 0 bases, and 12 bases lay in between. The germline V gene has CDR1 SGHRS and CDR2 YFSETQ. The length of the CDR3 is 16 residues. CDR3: CASSLGHGQLNTEAFF. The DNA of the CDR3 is TGCGCCAGCAGCTTGGGACACGGACAATTGAACACTGAAGCTTTCTTT.

In DNA, the CDR3 is TGTGCCACCAGTGATTTGAGGGGGACAGATACGCAGTATTTT. This codes for CATSDLRGTDTQYF. V gene TRBV24-1 combines with J gene TRBJ2-3; possible D gene TRBD1, 6 bases. CDR1 and CDR2 from the germline V gene are KGHDR and SFDVKD. V gave up 0 bases and J gave up 3 bases, with 6 bases separating them. The CDR3 spans 14 residues.

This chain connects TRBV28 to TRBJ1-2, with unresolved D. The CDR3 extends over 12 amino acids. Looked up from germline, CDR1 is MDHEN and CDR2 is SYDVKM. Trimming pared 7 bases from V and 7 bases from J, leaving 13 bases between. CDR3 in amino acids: CASTSAGRGYTF. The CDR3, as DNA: TGTGCCAGCACCAGCGCCGGCCGTGGCTACACCTTC.

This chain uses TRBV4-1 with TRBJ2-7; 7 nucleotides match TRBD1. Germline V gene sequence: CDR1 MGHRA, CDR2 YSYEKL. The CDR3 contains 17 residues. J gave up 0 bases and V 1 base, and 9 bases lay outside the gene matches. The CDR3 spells CASSQALGGGHSYEQYF. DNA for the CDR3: TGCGCCAGCAGCCAAGCGCTAGGGGGCGGACACTCCTACGAGCAGTACTTC.

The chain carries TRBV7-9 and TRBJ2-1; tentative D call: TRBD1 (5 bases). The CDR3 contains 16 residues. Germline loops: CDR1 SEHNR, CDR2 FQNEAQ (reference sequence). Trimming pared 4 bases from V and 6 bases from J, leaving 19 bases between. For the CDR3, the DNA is TGTGCCAGCAGCTCCCAGCGTACTGACAGATTCAATGAGCAGTTCTTC. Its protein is CASSSQRTDRFNEQFF.

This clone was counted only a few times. CDR3 coding DNA: TGTGCCAGCAGTTACTCGATCGCGGGAGTGGACGAGCAGTACTTC. Encoded protein: CASSYSIAGVDEQYF. The J gene is TRBJ2-7, the V gene TRBV6-5; TRBD2 matches 7 bases. The V gene end was trimmed by 0 bases and the J gene end by 5 bases; junction bases not matched to a gene: 7. CDR1 and CDR2 from the germline V gene are MNHEY and SVGAGI. This CDR3 comprises 15 residues.

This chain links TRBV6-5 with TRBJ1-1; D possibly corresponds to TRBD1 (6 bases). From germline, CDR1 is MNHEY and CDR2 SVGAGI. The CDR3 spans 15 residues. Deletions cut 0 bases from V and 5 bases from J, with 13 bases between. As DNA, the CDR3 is TGTGCCAGCAGTTACTCGTTCCCCAGGGGAACTGAAGCTTTCTTT. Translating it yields CASSYSFPRGTEAFF.

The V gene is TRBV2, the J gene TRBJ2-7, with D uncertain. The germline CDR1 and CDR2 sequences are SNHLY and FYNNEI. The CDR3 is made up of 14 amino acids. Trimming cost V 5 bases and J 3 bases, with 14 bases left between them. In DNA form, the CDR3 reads TGTGCCAGCAGTCCCTTGCCAGCGATCTACGAGCAGTACTTC. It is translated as CASSPLPAIYEQYF.

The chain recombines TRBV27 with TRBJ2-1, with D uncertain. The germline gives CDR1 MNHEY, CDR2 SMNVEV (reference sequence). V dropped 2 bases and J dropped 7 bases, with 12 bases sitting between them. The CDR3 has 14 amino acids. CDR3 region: CASSLRSLENEQFF. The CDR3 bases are TGTGCCAGCAGTTTAAGGTCGCTAGAGAATGAGCAGTTCTTC.

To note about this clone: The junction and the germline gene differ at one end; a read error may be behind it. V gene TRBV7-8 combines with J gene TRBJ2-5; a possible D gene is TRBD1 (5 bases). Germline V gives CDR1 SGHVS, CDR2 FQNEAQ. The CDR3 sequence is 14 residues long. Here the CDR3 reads CASSLGVAQGTQYF. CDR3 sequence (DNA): TGTGCCAGCAGCCTAGGGGTAGCTCAAGGGACCCAGTACTTC.